The sequence of this TCR beta chain was determined in a study of cytomegalovirus exposure and HLA in healthy donors. Germline V gene data show CDR1 as SQVTM and CDR2 as ANQGSEA. The CDR3 runs to 13 residues. V was pared by 0 bases and J by 8 bases, with 13 bases between. PCR involved 60 Vbeta and 13 Jbeta primers. Sequencing was performed with immunoSEQ multiplex PCR; in TCRdb, only in-frame clones are kept and a portion is missing. The sample has 150,000 to 200,000 clones; 70% to 80% are singletons. This receptor was taken from a man aged 45-65 years in good health and CMV-seropositive. Sequenced: PBMCs. The J gene is TRBJ1-1, the V gene TRBV29-1; no clear D. CDR3 bases: TGCAGCGTTGAAGACGGGATTTCTTTAGAAGCTTTCTTT. Translated, it gives CSVEDGISLEAFF.